One and the same sample provided the 14 T cell receptor beta chains below, sequenced in a study of CD8 T cells in ankylosing spondylitis. TCRdb independently ran MiXCR on the 5' RACE reads; one entry per CDR3 protein. This table holds about 160,000 distinct CDR3 sequences, just over 9.5% found once. Sequences were obtained from blood, either unsorted or a sorted T cell fraction (not recorded which). The receptors come from a female donor with ankylosing spondylitis or in good health (not recorded which).

This clonotype was seen more than once but under ten times. V gene TRBV7-9 combines with J gene TRBJ2-7; 7 bases are a match to TRBD1. This CDR3 contains 12 residues. Germline V lookup: CDR1 SEHNR, CDR2 FQNEAQ (reference sequence). The V segment lost 8 bases and the J segment 2 bases; nucleotides outside the gene matches: 3. The CDR3 DNA reads as TGTGCCAGCTGGGACAGTCCCTACGAGCAGTACTTC. Translating gives CASWDSPYEQYF.

The chain employs TRBV20-1 and TRBJ1-1; 7 bases line up with TRBD1. The CDR3 sequence is 12 residues long. Germline V gene sequence: CDR1 DFQATT, CDR2 SNEGSKA (reference sequence). As DNA, the CDR3 is TGCGCCGGACAGGTGATGAACACTGAAGCTTTCTTT. It yields the protein CAGQVMNTEAFF.

The genes are TRBV12-3 or TRBV12-4 and TRBJ2-3; D possibly uses TRBD1 or TRBD2 (5 bases each). V gave up 2 bases and J gave up 3 bases, with 9 bases separating them. The CDR3 is made up of 14 amino acids. The CDR3 sequence: CASSLWGKTDTQYF. In nucleotides, the CDR3 is TGTGCCAGCAGTTTATGGGGGAAAACAGATACGCAGTATTTT.

This clonotype was seen at least ten times. The chain couples TRBV27 to TRBJ2-2, with D uncertain. V lost 6 bases and J lost 3, with 2 bases in between. The CDR3 totals 11 residues. From germline, CDR1 is MNHEY and CDR2 SMNVEV (reference sequence). The CDR3 region is CASRDTGELFF. For the CDR3, the DNA is TGTGCCAGCAGGGACACCGGGGAGCTGTTTTTT.

This clonotype was recorded many times. The CDR3 coding sequence is TGTGCCAGCATGAGACTAGCGGGGTACAATGAGCAGTTCTTC. This sequence encodes CASMRLAGYNEQFF. The V call is TRBV27, the J call TRBJ2-1; 11 positions agree with TRBD2. This CDR3 contains 14 residues. Germline values: CDR1 MNHEY, CDR2 SMNVEV (reference sequence). V was clipped by 7 bases and J by 4 bases; unmatched bases: 3.

This clonotype was detected a few times. The V call is TRBV20-1, the J call TRBJ1-1; D call uncertain. V lost 5 bases and J 0 bases, leaving 7 bases between the germline ends. CDR1 and CDR2 from the germline V gene are DFQATT and SNEGSKA (reference sequence). The CDR3 runs 12 residues. In DNA, the CDR3 is TGCAGTGCTGTCGACTTGAACACTGAAGCTTTCTTT. Encoded protein: CSAVDLNTEAFF.

This chain joins TRBV20-1 and TRBJ2-3; D not certain. Between the trimmed V and J ends, which lost 5 bases and 3 bases, there was a span of 12 bases. CDR3 size: 13 residues. Germline CDR1 and CDR2: DFQATT and SNEGSKA (reference sequence). The CDR3 nucleotides read TGCAGTGCTCCCCAAGGACCTACAGATACGCAGTATTTT. Encoded protein: CSAPQGPTDTQYF.

This clonotype occurred a few times. The chain has TRBV28 and TRBJ2-7, with D possibly matching TRBD1 (5 bases). This CDR3 has 15 amino acids. V gave up 6 bases and J gave up 2 bases, with 17 bases separating them. Germline V gene sequence: CDR1 MDHEN, CDR2 SYDVKM. CDR3 DNA sequence: TGTGCCAGCAGCCCCACAGGTCTTCCCCCCTACGAGCAGTACTTC. Residues: CASSPTGLPPYEQYF.

The chain combines TRBV7-6 with TRBJ1-4; D is perhaps TRBD1 (6 bases). CDR1 and CDR2 from the germline V gene are SGHVS and FNYEAQ. The V gene lost 6 bases and the J gene lost 0 bases, with 11 bases spanning the gap. The CDR3 length is 15 residues. CDR3 loop: CASSPGQSTNEKLFF. The CDR3, as DNA: TGTGCCAGCAGTCCCGGACAGTCAACTAATGAAAAACTGTTTTTT.

The chain recombines TRBV27 with TRBJ2-3; D not resolved. Per germline, CDR1 MNHEY and CDR2 SMNVEV (reference sequence). The CDR3 is 16 residues long. V lost 1 base and J 1 base, leaving 12 bases between the germline ends. The CDR3 sequence: CASSLLSHSGTDTQYF. The CDR3 DNA reads as TGTGCCAGCAGTTTATTATCCCATTCTGGCACAGATACGCAGTATTTT.

The table lists this clonotype with many counts. This chain connects TRBV28 to TRBJ2-1; possibly TRBD2 for D (5 bases). V shed 2 bases and J shed 3 bases, with 11 bases lying between them. Per germline, CDR1 MDHEN and CDR2 SYDVKM. This CDR3 has 15 residues. CDR3 coding DNA: TGTGCCAGCAGTTTAGGACTGAGCAGCTACAATGAGCAGTTCTTC. It yields the protein CASSLGLSSYNEQFF.

The chain recombines TRBV13 with TRBJ2-7; D uncertain. The CDR3 contains 16 residues. Per the germline V gene, CDR1 is PRHDT and CDR2 is FYEKMQ (reference sequence). Between the trimmed V and J ends, which lost 1 base and 7 bases, there was a span of 20 bases. The CDR3 DNA sequence: TGTGCCAGCAGCTTAGAGGGTGGTTACCTACGTGAGGAGCAGTACTTC. This sequence encodes CASSLEGGYLREEQYF.

This clonotype was found a few times. This chain uses TRBV4-3 with TRBJ1-3, with 7 positions matching TRBD1. Trimming took 1 base from V and 3 from J; bases not matched to a gene: 6. CDR1 is LGHNA, CDR2 YSLEER, per germline. The CDR3 is 16 amino acids. The CDR3 loop reads CASSQGTGTVGNTIYF. DNA of the CDR3: TGCGCCAGCAGCCAAGGGACCGGGACAGTTGGAAACACCATATATTTT.

This clonotype was found many times. V and J are TRBV6-1 and TRBJ2-1, with 8 bases that match TRBD2. CDR1 MNHNS and CDR2 SASEGT come from the germline V gene. CDR3 size: 14 residues. V was clipped by 6 bases and J by 7 bases; unmatched bases: 8. The DNA for the CDR3 is TGTGCCAGCAGGGGGACTAGTTCTGAGAATGAGCAGTTCTTC. Encoded protein: CASRGTSSENEQFF.